Listed below are T cell receptor beta chains from one sample, sequenced in a study of beta chain features in type 1 diabetes. The data were produced by immunoSEQ multiplex PCR, yet TCRdb's version contains in-frame clones alone and is incomplete. The sample carries some 660,000 clones, 11% to 15% recorded once. Sequencing was carried out using naive CD4+ T cells from blood. These receptors were obtained from a man younger than 35 with type 1 diabetes. The CDR3 runs from the conserved cysteine through the conserved F or W. The D gene is left open where the match is weak. The listing skips clone size in some rows; elsewhere it reads once, few, many or a size class.

>TRBD1|few|TRBJ2-5|TRBV9
TGTGCCAGCAGCGTAGGGACAGGGCGGGAGACCCAGTACTTC
CASSVGTGRETQYF
>TRBD1|-|TRBJ1-4|TRBV30
TGTGCCTGGAACAGGGGCGGGCTAGGAAGAGGAGCAACTAATGAAAAACTGTTTTTT
CAWNRGGLGRGATNEKLFF
>TRBD2|few|TRBJ2-7|TRBV7-2
TGTGCCAGCAGCTTAAGCGGGAGCTCCTACGAGCAGTACTTC
CASSLSGSSYEQYF
>-|-|TRBJ2-1|TRBV5-1
TGCGCCAGCAGCGTACAGGAGGGCGATGAGCAGTTCTTC
CASSVQEGDEQFF
>TRBD2|few|TRBJ2-3|TRBV29-1
TGCAGCGTCCGGACTAGCGGGGCAGATACGCAGTATTTT
CSVRTSGADTQYF
>-|-|TRBJ2-1|TRBV28
TGTGCCAGCAGTCTCGGGACATACAATGAGCAGTTCTTC
CASSLGTYNEQFF
>TRBD1|-|TRBJ1-2|TRBV30
TGTGCCTGGAAAGGACAGGGCTATGGCTACACCTTC
CAWKGQGYGYTF
>-|-|TRBJ2-3|TRBV27
TGTGCCAGCAGTCCGAGGACGGCAGATACGCAGTATTTT
CASSPRTADTQYF
>-|-|TRBJ2-7|TRBV7-9
TGTGCCAGCAGCCCCCCCGGCTCCTACGAGCAGTACTTC
CASSPPGSYEQYF
>TRBD2|once|TRBJ2-3|TRBV30
TGTGCCTGGAGCGTGGGACTAGCGGCTAACACAGATACGCAGTATTTT
CAWSVGLAANTDTQYF
>-|once|TRBJ1-6|TRBV6-5
TGTGCCAGCAGTGAGGGGTCACCCCTCCACTTT
CASSEGSPLHF
>TRBD2|few|TRBJ2-1|TRBV11-2
TGTGCCAGCAGCTTGCCACCTGGACTAGCGGACTACAATGAGCAGTTCTTC
CASSLPPGLADYNEQFF
>TRBD1|-|TRBJ1-6|TRBV6-6
TGTGCCAGCAGTTACTCAGGGACAGGAAATTCACCCCTCCACTTT
CASSYSGTGNSPLHF
>-|-|TRBJ2-7|TRBV6-5
TGTGCCAGCGGATCCAGGGTATTCTACGAGCAGTACTTC
CASGSRVFYEQYF
>-|-|TRBJ2-5|TRBV10-2
TGCGCCAGTATCGTCGGCGCGAGGAACCAAGAGACCCAGTACTTC
CASIVGARNQETQYF
>-|-|TRBJ2-1|TRBV5-1
TGCGCCAGCAGCTCTTATACTATAGCCCTCAATGAGCAGTTCTTC
CASSSYTIALNEQFF
>TRBD2|-|TRBJ2-2|TRBV7-2
TGTGCCAGCAGCCCTCGCTGGGGGCTAGCGGGACAAACGGACGGGGAGCTGTTTTTT
CASSPRWGLAGQTDGELFF
>-|few|TRBJ2-3|TRBV20-1
TGCAGGATGGGGAGCACAGATACGCAGTATTTT
CRMGSTDTQYF
>TRBD2|few|TRBJ2-3|TRBV4-3
TGCGCCAGCAGCCAGAGCGGACTAGCGAGGACAGATACGCAGTATTTT
CASSQSGLARTDTQYF
>TRBD1|-|TRBJ1-1|TRBV30
TGTGCCCAGGGGGTTCGTTACACTGAAGCTTTCTTT
CAQGVRYTEAFF
>-|-|TRBJ1-1|TRBV5-1
TGCGCCAGCAGCTTGGCCGATGCGGCGAACACTGAAGCTTTCTTT
CASSLADAANTEAFF
>-|-|TRBJ2-5|TRBV18
TGTGCCAGCTCACCACCCCAGCCTGCGGAGACCCAGTACTTC
CASSPPQPAETQYF
>-|-|TRBJ2-4|TRBV7-2
TGTGCCAGCAGCTCCCGTTACCCCAAAAACATTCAGTACTTC
CASSSRYPKNIQYF
>TRBD2|-|TRBJ2-3|TRBV5-1
TGCGCCAGCAGCACAGGACTAGGGGTGGATACGCAGTATTTT
CASSTGLGVDTQYF
>-|-|TRBJ2-5|TRBV30
TGTGCCTGGAGCCTCGGGCTTCAAGAGACCCAGTACTTC
CAWSLGLQETQYF
>-|-|TRBJ2-5|TRBV30
TGTGCCTGGAGTGTGGGGGCAGGGAGGGAGACCCAGTACTTC
CAWSVGAGRETQYF
>TRBD1|few|TRBJ1-4|TRBV7-8
TGTGCCAGCAGACCGCCCGGGACAGGGAACGAAAAACTGTTTTTT
CASRPPGTGNEKLFF
>TRBD1|once|TRBJ2-3|TRBV9
TGTGCCAGCAGCACCCGAAGGGACAGGGGGAACCCTAGCACAGATACGCAGTATTTT
CASSTRRDRGNPSTDTQYF
>-|few|TRBJ1-5|TRBV2
TGTGCCAGCAGTGGGACAGCCGATAGCAATCAGCCCCAGCATTTT
CASSGTADSNQPQHF
>TRBD2|few|TRBJ2-3|TRBV4-1
TGCGCCAGCAGCCAAGATTACCGGGAGGCAGATACGCAGTATTTT
CASSQDYREADTQYF
>-|-|TRBJ2-7|TRBV30
TGTGCCTGGAAGATAGGTTACTCCTACGAGCAGTACTTC
CAWKIGYSYEQYF
>TRBD1|few|TRBJ2-1|TRBV28
TGTGCCAGCAGTTTCGCAGGGGGCAACACCTACAATGAGCAGTTCTTC
CASSFAGGNTYNEQFF
>-|few|TRBJ1-1|TRBV10-3
TGTGCCATCAGTGTGAAGGTGAACACTGAAGCTTTCTTT
CAISVKVNTEAFF
>TRBD2|-|TRBJ2-3|TRBV11-2
TGTGCCAGCAGCCTGGAGCGGGGGCCCACAGATACGCAGTATTTT
CASSLERGPTDTQYF
>-|-|TRBJ2-3|TRBV7-9
TGTGCCAGCAGCTTAGCCTTGCGAGATACGCAGTATTTT
CASSLALRDTQYF
>-|few|TRBJ2-7|TRBV2
TGTGCCAGCAGACAATTAGCCTACGAGCAGTACTTC
CASRQLAYEQYF
>-|-|TRBJ2-3|TRBV19
TGTGCCAGTAGTATCTCTAGCAAGACCACAGATACGCAGTATTTT
CASSISSKTTDTQYF
>TRBD1|few|TRBJ2-1|TRBV19
TGTGCCAGTAGTAGGATTCCGGGACAGGGAATCTACAATGAGCAGTTCTTC
CASSRIPGQGIYNEQFF
>-|few|TRBJ1-5|TRBV7-9
TGTGCCAGCAGCTTAATCTCAGGGGTTAGCAATCAGCCCCAGCATTTT
CASSLISGVSNQPQHF
>-|few|TRBJ2-5|TRBV7-2
TGTGCCAGCAGCTTATTCCAAGAGACCCAGTACTTC
CASSLFQETQYF
>-|few|TRBJ2-7|TRBV6-1
TGTGCCAGCAGGACCGACCCCGGGGCGGACGAGCAGTACTTC
CASRTDPGADEQYF
>-|few|TRBJ2-3|TRBV5-4
TGTGCCAGCAGCTCAATAGCAGCCAAAGATACGCAGTATTTT
CASSSIAAKDTQYF
>-|few|TRBJ1-1|TRBV10-3
TGTGCCATCAGTGAGTCGATCCTCGGCAGGAACACTGAAGCTTTCTTT
CAISESILGRNTEAFF